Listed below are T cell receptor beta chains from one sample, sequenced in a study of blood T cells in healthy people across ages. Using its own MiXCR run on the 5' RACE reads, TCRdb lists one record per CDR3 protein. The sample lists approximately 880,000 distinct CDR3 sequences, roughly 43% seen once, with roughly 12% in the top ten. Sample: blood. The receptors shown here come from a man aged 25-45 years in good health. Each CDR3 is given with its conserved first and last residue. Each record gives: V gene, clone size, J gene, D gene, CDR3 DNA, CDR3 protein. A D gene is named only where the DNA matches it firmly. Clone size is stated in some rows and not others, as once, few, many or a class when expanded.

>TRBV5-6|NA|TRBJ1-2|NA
TGTGCCAGCAGCTTGTGGGGGGCGTCATTTGGCTACACCTTC
CASSLWGASFGYTF
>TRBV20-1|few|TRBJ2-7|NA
TGCAGTGCTAGAGATCAGGGCAGAGGCCTCTACGAGCAGTACTTC
CSARDQGRGLYEQYF
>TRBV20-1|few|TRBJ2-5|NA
TGCAGTGCTAGAGGCCCCCTAGTAGAGACCCAGTACTTC
CSARGPLVETQYF
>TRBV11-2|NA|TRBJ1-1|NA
TGTGCCAGCCGCCGGGCCAGAGAAGCTTTCTTT
CASRRAREAFF
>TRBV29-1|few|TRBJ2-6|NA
TGCAGCGTTTCCCCGGATCTCGCCTCTGGGGCCAACGTCCTGACTTTC
CSVSPDLASGANVLTF
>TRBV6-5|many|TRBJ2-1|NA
TGTGCCAGCAGTGGCCCCAATGAGCAGTTCTTC
CASSGPNEQFF
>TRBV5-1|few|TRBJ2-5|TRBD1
TGCGCCAGCAGCTACGGGACAGAGTACCAAGAGACCCAGTACTTC
CASSYGTEYQETQYF
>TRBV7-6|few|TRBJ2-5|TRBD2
TGTGCCAGCAGCATAAGCGGGGGGGATCAAGAGACCCAGTACTTC
CASSISGGDQETQYF
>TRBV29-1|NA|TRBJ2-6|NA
TGCAGCGTACTCGGGGGCCCCAACTCTGGGGCCAACGTCCTGACTTTC
CSVLGGPNSGANVLTF
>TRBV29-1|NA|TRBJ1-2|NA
TGCAGCGTTCCTAGGTACTATGGCTACACCTTC
CSVPRYYGYTF
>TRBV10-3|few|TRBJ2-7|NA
TGTGCCATCAGTGAGGACGGGACCTACGAGCAGTACTTC
CAISEDGTYEQYF
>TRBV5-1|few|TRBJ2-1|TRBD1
TGCGCCAGCAGCTTGGTAAAAGGGGGCACGGGGAATGAGCAGTTCTTC
CASSLVKGGTGNEQFF
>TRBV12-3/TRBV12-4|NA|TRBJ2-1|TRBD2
TGTGCCAGCAGTACTACTAGCGGGGGGTACCATGAGCAGTTCTTC
CASSTTSGGYHEQFF
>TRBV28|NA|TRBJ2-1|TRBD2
TGTGCCAGCAGTCCCGGGTTAGCGGGGGGGCCTAGCAATGAGCAGTTCTTC
CASSPGLAGGPSNEQFF
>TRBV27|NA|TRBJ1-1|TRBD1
TGTGCCAGCAGTTTTGCTTCCGGCGGGACAGGGCTTATGGAAGCTTTCTTT
CASSFASGGTGLMEAFF
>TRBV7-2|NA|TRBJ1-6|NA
TGTGCCAGCAGCTTAGAGCGCCTTAATAATTCACCCCTCCACTTT
CASSLERLNNSPLHF
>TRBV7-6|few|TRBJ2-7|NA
TGTGCCAGCAGCTTAGATCAAGGCTTTACCTACGAGCAGTACTTC
CASSLDQGFTYEQYF
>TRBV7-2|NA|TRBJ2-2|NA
TGTGCCAGCAGCTTCACTCCTCCAGGGTCCGGGGAGCTGTTTTTT
CASSFTPPGSGELFF
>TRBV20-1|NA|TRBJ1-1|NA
TGCAGTGCTAGCACACAGGTCCTCGCGACTGAAGCTTTCTTT
CSASTQVLATEAFF
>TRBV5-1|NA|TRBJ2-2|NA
TGCGCCAGCAGCCCCGTCGGCACCGGGGAGCTGTTTTTT
CASSPVGTGELFF
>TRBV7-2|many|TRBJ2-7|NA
TGTGCCAGCAGCTCCTACCGGGACTCGTACGAGCAGTACTTC
CASSSYRDSYEQYF
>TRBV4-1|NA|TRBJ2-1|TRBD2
TGCGCCAGCAGCCAAGGCGAGCGGGGCGGGGAGCAGTTCTTC
CASSQGERGGEQFF
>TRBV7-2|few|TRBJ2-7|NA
TGTGCCAGCAGCTTAGTGGTTGGGTACCCAACCTCCTACGAGCAGTACTTC
CASSLVVGYPTSYEQYF
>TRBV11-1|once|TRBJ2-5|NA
TGTGCCAGCAGCCCCCTTGAGGGTATGGGGGAGACCCAGTACTTC
CASSPLEGMGETQYF
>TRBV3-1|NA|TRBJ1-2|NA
TGTGCCAGCAGCCAAGGCAGGAGCTACACCTTC
CASSQGRSYTF
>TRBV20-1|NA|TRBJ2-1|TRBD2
TGCAGTGCTAGACACGTAAGCGGGGACTACAATGAGCAGTTCTTC
CSARHVSGDYNEQFF
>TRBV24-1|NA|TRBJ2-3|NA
TGTGCCACCAGTGATTTTTGGGATACGCAGTATTTT
CATSDFWDTQYF
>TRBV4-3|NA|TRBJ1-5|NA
TGCGCCAGCAGCCAAGATCTCGAGGTCCCTCAGCCCCAGCATTTT
CASSQDLEVPQPQHF
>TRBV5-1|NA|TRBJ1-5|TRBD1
TGCGCCAGCAGCTTGGAGGGGGCGCTGGGTCAGCCCCAGCATTTT
CASSLEGALGQPQHF
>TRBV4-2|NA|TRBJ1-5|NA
TGTGCCAGCAGCCAACTAGAGGGCGGGAATCAGCCCCAGCATTTT
CASSQLEGGNQPQHF
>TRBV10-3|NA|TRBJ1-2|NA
TGTGCCATCAGTGAGTCGACACAGGGCATCTATGGCTACACCTTC
CAISESTQGIYGYTF
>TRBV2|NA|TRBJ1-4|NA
TGTGCCAGCAGTGAAGCGTGGGCGGCAACTAATGAAAAACTGTTTTTT
CASSEAWAATNEKLFF
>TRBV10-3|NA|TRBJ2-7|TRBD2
TGTGCCATCAGCATAGGACTAGGAGGACCTTACGAGCAGTACTTC
CAISIGLGGPYEQYF
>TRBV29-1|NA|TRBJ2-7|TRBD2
TGCAGCGTTGGTTCGGCGGGGGGTATCGAGCAGTACTTC
CSVGSAGGIEQYF
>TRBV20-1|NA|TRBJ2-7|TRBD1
TGCAGTGTCCGGACAGGAGCTACCTACGAGCAGTACTTC
CSVRTGATYEQYF
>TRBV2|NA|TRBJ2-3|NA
TGTGCCACCACCGGAGATACGCAGTATTTT
CATTGDTQYF
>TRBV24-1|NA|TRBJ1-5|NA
TGTGCCACCAGTGAGAACAACAGGGACGGTCAGCCCCAGCATTTT
CATSENNRDGQPQHF
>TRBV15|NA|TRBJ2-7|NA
TGTGCCACCAGCAGAGATTATTCCGTTGGCGAGCAGTACTTC
CATSRDYSVGEQYF
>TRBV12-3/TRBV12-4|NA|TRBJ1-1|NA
TGTGCCAGCAACTCTAGGGACGGGAACACTGAAGCTTTCTTT
CASNSRDGNTEAFF
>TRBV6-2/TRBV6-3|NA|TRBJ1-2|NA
TGTGCCAGCAGTTACAAAGCGGGGCAGCGCAACTATGGCTACACCTTC
CASSYKAGQRNYGYTF
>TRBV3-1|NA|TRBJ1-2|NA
TGTGCCAGCAGCCAAGGGGAGCTTCCGAACTATGGCTACACCTTC
CASSQGELPNYGYTF
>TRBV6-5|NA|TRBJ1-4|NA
TGTGCCAGCACCCTTACGACGGGAGGGGACGAAAAACTGTTTTTT
CASTLTTGGDEKLFF